This T cell receptor (beta chain) was retrieved from a study of sequential checkpoint blockade in melanoma (dated by TCRdb to between 2018 and 2021). Regarding the complete study: Patients were assigned by 1:1 randomization to either first-line nivolumab followed by ipilimumab (arm A) or ipilimumab followed by nivolumab (arm B). Roughly 80% of the matched tumor biopsy pairs taken before and after treatment were from the same lesion. For 20 to 25 patients, matched tumor biopsies were taken both before treatment and at week 13, after single-agent nivolumab (arm A) or ipilimumab (arm B). Maintenance nivolumab came after both trial sequences. DNA from approximately 91 melanoma tumor samples collected before treatment underwent TCRbeta immunosequencing.

CDR1 and CDR2 are read off the germline V gene as SGHRS and YFSETQ. The CDR3 covers 16 residues, taking in both the cysteine and the phenylalanine. The sequence is cut down to CDR3 DNA, 48 bases in frame from base 1. At the junction V is shortened by 3 bases and J by 5 bases; bases outside the gene matches: 4. The immunoSEQ Assay was used to immunosequence TCRbeta CDR3 regions from genomic DNA. Before high-throughput sequencing, the genomic DNA was amplified using bias-controlled multiplex PCR. From the authors' description of their analysis: To quantify the absolute abundance of each unique TCRbeta CDR3 region, the sequences were collapsed and filtered. Clonality, defined as 1 minus Pielou's evenness, was calculated using productive rearrangements only. Tumor T-cell fraction was calculated by normalizing TCRbeta template counts to the amount of usable DNA, which was estimated from several housekeeping genes. A previously published method was used to identify clones with significantly greater frequencies in on-treatment samples than in baseline samples. TCRdb provides this immuneACCESS table in a form limited to in-frame rearrangements. Some clones are lacking; in checked studies, under half of them reflect an unresolved V gene, and why the rest are absent is not known. V, J and clone size derive from that table, while D and trimming were established from the DNA sequence. This sample has about 4,900 clones in its table, and around 40% of those were observed once. The ten largest clones take up about 6.6% of the sample.

In the paper's terms, the treatment or condition label means: randomized to nivolumab then ipilimumab (arm A) or the reverse (arm B). No trial patient had received prior DNA-damaging chemotherapy. The samples were obtained from melanoma patients enrolled in CheckMate 064, an open-label, randomized phase II trial testing sequential checkpoint blockade. Tumor TCR sequencing used genomic DNA from formalin-fixed paraffin-embedded (FFPE) tissue samples. What the study reported, not specific to this receptor: Among patients in arm A, the nivolumab-first arm, pretreatment tumor TIL clonality was associated with response (P = .04). Small sample sizes and reduced statistical power limited the analyses of tumor T-cell fraction within each arm. Validation of the response-prediction model combining TCR metrics and mutation burden is needed in larger, independent patient cohorts. Achieving clinical benefit was about 30 times more likely for patients whose tumor T-cell fraction and clonality increased by week 13. Tumor T-cell fraction and clonality were found to correlate with PD-L1 staining and CD8+ T-cell counts but not with mutational load.

This clone came up a few times. What antigen it recognizes has not been identified. Base qualities were left out, and no much larger clone turns up one base away. The sequences come from tumor tissue (inferred from file names), collected from a patient given nivolumab and ipilimumab in sequence. The receptor's source is a human donor with melanoma. The chain links TRBV5-1 with TRBJ2-1; 14 of the junction bases match TRBD2. The CDR3 sequence is CASSSGTSGSHNEQFF. DNA sequence: TGCGCCAGCAGCTCCGGGACTAGCGGGAGCCACAATGAGCAGTTCTTC. The CDR3, completed at both ends by the reference TRBV5-1 and TRBJ2-1 genes, gives the full variable domain KAGVTQTPRYLIKTRGQQVTLSCSPISGHRSVSWYQQTPGQGLQFLFEYFSETQRNKGNFPGRFSGRQFSNSRSEMNVSTLELGDSALYLCASSSGTSGSHNEQFFGPGTRLTVL.